This record covers a single T cell receptor (beta chain). How the authors handled the data: Reference gene primer amplification yielded estimated nucleated cell counts. The data were produced by immunoSEQ multiplex PCR, yet TCRdb's version contains in-frame clones alone and is incomplete. V, J and clone size are taken as reported in that table, and D and trimming were inferred from the DNA itself. The data contain 200,000 to 300,000 clones, about 88% of them seen just once; the ten biggest clones take up almost 2%. These data originate in a study of blood T cell repertoires in COVID-19. Overall study context: Samples of COVID-19 (acute and convalescent) were obtained from the United States, Italy and Spain. PBMCs, B-cell-depleted T cells, or T cells were the source of the cDNA or gDNA that made up the material.

What was sequenced was peripheral blood. This TCR came from a man aged 25 to 45 with active or convalescent COVID-19.

CDR3: CASSGGGNEQFF. In DNA, the CDR3 is TGTGCCAGCAGCGGGGGAGGCAATGAGCAGTTCTTC. The chain joins TRBV9 to TRBJ2-1; possible D gene TRBD2, 6 bases. The germline V and J ends were trimmed by 3 bases and 6 bases, with 7 bases remaining between them. Germline lookup yields CDR1 SGDLS and CDR2 YYNGEE. The CDR3 is 12 amino acids. Based on the CDR3 plus reference TRBV9 and TRBJ2-1, the full variable domain is DSGVTQTPKHLITATGQRVTLRCSPRSGDLSVYWYQQSLDQGLQFLIQYYNGEERAKGNILERFSAQQFPDLHSELNLSSLELGDSALYFCASSGGGNEQFFGPGTRLTVL.